This entry concerns a single TCR beta chain. The record originates from a study of blood T cell repertoires in COVID-19. Study information: Material from acute and convalescent COVID-19 was sourced from the United States, Italy and Spain. From T cells, B-cell-depleted T cells, or PBMCs came the material, which was cDNA or gDNA.

The CDR3 covers 15 residues. CDR1 is MNHEY, CDR2 SMNVEV, per germline (reference sequence). Germline trimming cut 2 bases from V and 3 bases from J; bases unmatched to any gene: 3. In the original processing: Estimates of nucleated cell counts were drawn from the amplification of reference gene primers. Using immunoSEQ multiplex PCR, the repertoire was profiled, and TCRdb retains in-frame clones only, with some absent. V, J and clone size are those of that table, while D and trimming were read from the DNA. The data show 25,000 to 35,000 clones, around 87% seen once. This receptor was identified in a human donor in a cohort sampled during active COVID-19. The donor label of this sample is uncertain. The chain recombines TRBV27 with TRBJ2-1; 8 positions match TRBD2. Sequences were obtained from peripheral blood. In DNA form, the CDR3 reads TGTGCCAGCAGTTTAACTAGCGGAGGCTACAATGAGCAGTTCTTC. Translated: CASSLTSGGYNEQFF.